The next 28 T cell receptor beta chains were all read from a single sample in a study of blood T cell repertoires in COVID-19. The protocol was immunoSEQ multiplex PCR, while the TCRdb copy is restricted to in-frame clones and leaves out a portion. This sample has more than 300,000 clones, with 85% to 90% found just once. Sequencing was performed on PBMCs or T cells enriched from blood (not recorded which). These receptors all stem from a man aged 25 to 40 who had recovered from COVID-19.

The chain recombines TRBV6-5 with TRBJ2-1, with 13 bases aligning to TRBD2. After removal of 7 bases from V and 5 bases from J, the junction contained 5 bases not matched to a gene. The CDR3 is 15 amino acids. Germline V lookup: CDR1 MNHEY, CDR2 SVGAGI. CDR3 region: CASTRGTSGNNEQFF. The CDR3 bases are TGTGCCAGCACAAGAGGGACTAGCGGGAACAATGAGCAGTTCTTC.

This chain connects TRBV28 to TRBJ2-1, with 7 positions matching TRBD1. Germline CDR1 reads MDHEN; CDR2 reads SYDVKM. The CDR3 is 16 amino acids. Losses at the gene ends were 4 bases for V and 0 bases for J; bases not matched to a gene: 6. CDR3 amino acids: CASSSPDRASYNEQFF. For the CDR3, the DNA is TGTGCCAGCAGTTCCCCCGACAGGGCCTCCTACAATGAGCAGTTCTTC.

Details on this clone: Other DNA sequences in the sample encode the same CDR3. The chain carries TRBV5-1 and TRBJ2-7, with 7 bases that match TRBD2. The CDR3 loop spans 14 amino acids. Germline CDR1 and CDR2: SGHRS and YFSETQ. Losses at the gene ends were 0 bases for V and 2 bases for J; bases not matched to a gene: 2. CDR3 coding DNA: TGCGCCAGCAGCTTGGCGGGAGGCCCCTACGAGCAGTACTTC. Amino acid sequence: CASSLAGGPYEQYF.

Only one count was recorded for this clone. The V gene is TRBV28, the J gene TRBJ2-1; possible D gene TRBD2, 5 bases. The CDR3 is made up of 15 amino acids. Deletions cut 4 bases from V and 6 bases from J, with 16 bases between. Germline assignment: CDR1 MDHEN and CDR2 SYDVKM. CDR3 DNA: TGTGCCAGCAGTTCTCCGTCATCTAGCTTCAATGAGCAGTTCTTC. Its protein is CASSSPSSSFNEQFF.

The genes are TRBV11-2 and TRBJ1-6; 10 nucleotides match TRBD1. The CDR3 runs 17 residues. V lost 5 bases to trimming and J lost 6 bases; unmatched junction nucleotides: 10. The germline V gene has CDR1 SGHAT and CDR2 FQNNGV. CDR3 region: CASSPSGQGVSNSPLHF. The CDR3 region has the DNA TGTGCCAGCAGCCCCTCCGGACAGGGGGTCAGTAATTCACCCCTCCACTTT.

Here the CDR3 DNA reads TGTGCCAGTAGCCGGGACTTCCGGGATGAGCAGTTCTTC. It codes for CASSRDFRDEQFF. The rearrangement joins TRBV6-4 to TRBJ2-1; weak D call: TRBD2 (6 bases). Trimming left V 9 bases short and J 8 bases short, with 17 bases between. CDR1 MRHNA and CDR2 SNTAGT come from the germline V gene. The CDR3 totals 13 residues.

The chain recombines TRBV24-1 with TRBJ2-3, with D maybe TRBD1 (5 bases). V dropped 5 bases and J dropped 2 bases, with 13 bases sitting between them. CDR3 length: 15 residues. Per germline, CDR1 KGHDR and CDR2 SFDVKD. DNA for the CDR3: TGTGCCACCAGTGGGTCAGGGTGGGACACAGATACGCAGTATTTT. The encoded protein is CATSGSGWDTDTQYF.

This clone was picked up one time. The chain has TRBV28 and TRBJ2-4; possible D gene TRBD2, 5 bases. V was cut by 5 bases and J by 0 bases, with 11 bases left in between. The CDR3 is made up of 15 amino acids. Germline V gene data show CDR1 as MDHEN and CDR2 as SYDVKM. The CDR3 region is CASSAGVLAKNIQYF. The CDR3 nucleotides are TGTGCCAGCAGTGCCGGGGTTCTAGCCAAAAACATTCAGTACTTC.

DNA of the CDR3: TGCGCCAGCAGAGCCGGGACAGTCTCTGGGGCCAACGTCCTGACTTTC. Its translation: CASRAGTVSGANVLTF. V is TRBV5-1 and J is TRBJ2-6; 7 bases align to TRBD1. CDR1 is SGHRS and CDR2 is YFSETQ in the germline V gene. The junction had 5 bases not matched to a gene; V was cut back by 5 bases and J by 0 bases. The CDR3 runs 16 residues. Supplemented by reference TRBV5-1 and TRBJ2-6, the full variable domain reads KAGVTQTPRYLIKTRGQQVTLSCSPISGHRSVSWYQQTPGQGLQFLFEYFSETQRNKGNFPGRFSGRQFSNSRSEMNVSTLELGDSALYLCASRAGTVSGANVLTFGAGSRLTVL.

V gene TRBV30 combines with J gene TRBJ1-4; D call uncertain. Germline values: CDR1 GTSNPN, CDR2 SVGIG (reference sequence). Deletions cut 7 bases from V and 4 bases from J, with 10 bases between. The CDR3 totals 12 residues. This CDR3 reads CASHRFNEKLFF. The CDR3 bases are TGTGCCTCCCACAGATTTAATGAAAAACTGTTTTTT.

CDR3: CASSLLVGNQPQHF. The CDR3, as DNA: TGTGCCAGCAGTTTACTAGTGGGCAATCAGCCCCAGCATTTT. The chain uses TRBV27 and TRBJ1-5; D not certain. The germline V and J ends were trimmed by 2 bases and 2 bases, with 7 bases remaining between them. The CDR3 has 14 residues. Germline V gives CDR1 MNHEY, CDR2 SMNVEV (reference sequence).

The chain joins TRBV5-1 to TRBJ2-2, with a tentative D call TRBD2 (5 bases). Between the trimmed V and J ends, which lost 3 bases and 1 base, there was a span of 13 bases. Germline assignment: CDR1 SGHRS and CDR2 YFSETQ. CDR3 length equals 16 residues. The CDR3 sequence is CASSWLEGVNTGELFF. The DNA of the CDR3 is TGCGCCAGCAGCTGGCTTGAGGGTGTGAACACCGGGGAGCTGTTTTTT.

This chain joins TRBV2 and TRBJ1-4; 9 bases line up with TRBD1. The CDR3 covers 16 residues. Germline-derived CDR1 and CDR2 are SNHLY and FYNNEI. With V trimmed by 0 bases and J by 6 bases, 5 bases remained unmatched. CDR3 sequence (DNA): TGTGCCAGCAGTGAAGCGGGGACAGGGTGGGATGAAAAACTGTTTTTT. Protein product: CASSEAGTGWDEKLFF.

The chain uses TRBV27 and TRBJ1-5; D perhaps matches TRBD1 (6 bases). Germline CDR1 and CDR2: MNHEY and SMNVEV (reference sequence). V lost 5 bases to trimming and J lost 0 bases, with 17 bases between them. The CDR3 is made up of 17 amino acids. The CDR3 here is CASSLHKGGDSNQPQHF. The CDR3 DNA is TGTGCCAGCAGTCTCCATAAAGGGGGAGATAGCAATCAGCCCCAGCATTTT.

The chain links TRBV4-2 to TRBJ1-1, with unresolved D. Germline values: CDR1 LGHNA, CDR2 YNFKEQ. The CDR3 consists of 13 residues. Trimming removed 1 base at V and 7 bases at J, with 10 bases between. CDR3 DNA sequence: TGTGCCAGCAGCCAAGTGGGCCCAAGTGAAGCTTTCTTT. It codes for CASSQVGPSEAFF.

CDR3 residues: CASSSTGPYYGYTF. The CDR3 coding sequence is TGTGCCAGCAGTTCAACAGGGCCCTACTATGGCTACACCTTC. The rearrangement uses TRBV6-5 and TRBJ1-2; a possible D gene is TRBD1 (6 bases). Trimming removed 4 bases at V and 3 bases at J, with 12 bases between. CDR3 size: 14 residues. The V gene's germline CDR1 is MNHEY and CDR2 SVGAGI.

The chain couples TRBV11-2 to TRBJ2-7, with TRBD1 as a possible D gene (5 bases). The CDR3 extends over 13 amino acids. CDR1 and CDR2 from the germline V gene are SGHAT and FQNNGV. Trimming shortened V by 5 bases and J by 4 bases, and 12 bases separated the two germline ends. The DNA for the CDR3 is TGTGCCAGCAGCCAGGACACAATTTACGAGCAGTACTTC. Translation: CASSQDTIYEQYF.

The chain uses TRBV2 and TRBJ2-1, with D maybe TRBD1 (5 bases). Germline CDR1 and CDR2: SNHLY and FYNNEI. The CDR3 sequence is 14 residues long. The V end lost 3 bases, the J end lost 9 bases, and 15 bases lay between the germline ends. The CDR3 reads CASSEADSRSEQFF. CDR3 DNA: TGTGCCAGCAGTGAGGCAGACAGTAGGAGTGAGCAGTTCTTC.

This chain joins TRBV27 and TRBJ2-7; TRBD2 matches 8 bases. V gave up 6 bases and J gave up 1 base; unmatched junction bases: 8. The length of the CDR3 is 15 residues. Germline CDR1 MNHEY, CDR2 SMNVEV (reference sequence). The CDR3 DNA sequence: TGTGCCAGCAGCCCCCGGGGCGGGGGGTCCTACGAGCAGTACTTC. It translates to CASSPRGGGSYEQYF.

The CDR3 is CASRPHDRVRWSNQPQHF. In DNA, the CDR3 is TGCGCCAGCAGACCTCACGACAGGGTTCGATGGAGCAATCAGCCCCAGCATTTT. V is TRBV5-1 and J is TRBJ1-5; 7 bases are shared with TRBD1. With V trimmed by 5 bases and J by 1 base, 15 bases remained unmatched. Germline assignment: CDR1 SGHRS and CDR2 YFSETQ. The CDR3 consists of 18 residues.

The genes are TRBV27 and TRBJ2-5, with D possibly being TRBD2 (6 bases). The CDR3 has 15 amino acids. Trimming pared 2 bases from V and 2 bases from J, leaving 12 bases between. The germline V gene encodes CDR1 MNHEY and CDR2 SMNVEV (reference sequence). In nucleotides, the CDR3 is TGTGCCAGCAGTTTACTGGCGGGGAGACAAGAGACCCAGTACTTC. Protein: CASSLLAGRQETQYF.

This clone occurred once. The gene calls are TRBV28 and TRBJ2-7, with TRBD1 matching over 7 bases. V shed 6 bases, J shed 2 bases, and the junction held 7 bases outside the gene matches. The CDR3 runs 14 residues. Germline values: CDR1 MDHEN, CDR2 SYDVKM. DNA of the CDR3: TGTGCCAGCAGACTAACAGGGGCCCCCTACGAGCAGTACTTC. Protein: CASRLTGAPYEQYF.

The V and J genes are TRBV7-9 and TRBJ1-2, with 11 bases aligning to TRBD1. The V gene's germline CDR1 is SEHNR and CDR2 FQNEAQ (reference sequence). Trimming removed 5 bases from V and 3 bases from J; junction bases left unmatched: 11. This CDR3 is built from 17 residues. CDR3 amino acids: CASSPRSRGQGDYGYTF. DNA of the CDR3: TGTGCCAGCAGCCCGCGTAGTCGGGGACAGGGGGACTATGGCTACACCTTC. Based on the CDR3 plus reference TRBV7-9 and TRBJ1-2, the full variable domain is DTGVSQNPRHKITKRGQNVTFRCDPISEHNRLYWYRQTLGQGPEFLTYFQNEAQLEKSRLLSDRFSAERPKGSFSTLEIQRTEQGDSAMYLCASSPRSRGQGDYGYTFGSGTRLTVV.

The chain is built from TRBV19 and TRBJ1-5, with 8 nucleotides matching TRBD1. Looked up from germline, CDR1 is LNHDA and CDR2 is SQIVND (reference sequence). V trimming: 3 bases; J trimming: 4 bases; junction bases outside the gene matches: 5. The CDR3 is 15 amino acids. CDR3 coding DNA: TGTGCCAGTAGTATGGATCGGGACAGGAATCAGCCCCAGCATTTT. Protein: CASSMDRDRNQPQHF. The full variable domain, its missing parts supplied by reference TRBV19 and TRBJ1-5, is DGGITQSPKYLFRKEGQNVTLSCEQNLNHDAMYWYRQDPGQGLRLIYYSQIVNDFQKGDIAEGYSVSREKKESFPLTVTSAQKNPTAFYLCASSMDRDRNQPQHFGDGTRLSIL.

This chain links TRBV11-2 with TRBJ2-7, with a tentative D call TRBD1 (5 bases). V dropped 5 bases and J dropped 0 bases, with 14 bases sitting between them. The CDR3 length is 15 residues. Germline loops: CDR1 SGHAT, CDR2 FQNNGV. The CDR3 nucleotides read TGTGCCAGCAGCCAAGGCAGGGTTAACTCCTACGAGCAGTACTTC. Protein sequence: CASSQGRVNSYEQYF.

The chain couples TRBV6-6 to TRBJ1-5, with 8 positions matching TRBD1. Trimming at V came to 4 bases and at J to 2 bases, leaving 4 bases not matched to a gene. CDR1 is MNHNY, CDR2 SVGAGI, per germline (reference sequence). The CDR3 runs 15 residues. This CDR3 reads CASSWTGSGNQPQHF. Written as DNA, the CDR3 is TGTGCCAGCAGTTGGACAGGGTCCGGCAATCAGCCCCAGCATTTT.

The sample holds one count of this clone. V usage is TRBV7-9 and J usage is TRBJ1-1, with 7 bases identical to TRBD1. Germline V CDR1 and CDR2: SEHNR, FQNEAQ (reference sequence). The CDR3 is 15 amino acids. The V segment lost 0 bases and the J segment 7 bases; nucleotides outside the gene matches: 8. CDR3 loop: CASSLAGRGLDEAFF. Here the CDR3 DNA reads TGTGCCAGCAGCTTAGCCGGCAGGGGGTTAGATGAAGCTTTCTTT.

The chain recombines TRBV5-4 with TRBJ2-5, with 7 nucleotides matching TRBD2. The V gene's germline CDR1 is SGHNT and CDR2 YYREEE (reference sequence). The V gene end was trimmed by 2 bases and the J gene end by 5 bases; junction bases not matched to a gene: 3. This CDR3 contains 13 residues. CDR3 residues: CASSLAGMETQYF. The CDR3 DNA follows: TGTGCCAGCAGCTTAGCGGGAATGGAGACCCAGTACTTC.